The T cell receptor beta chain under discussion was sequenced for a study of shared clonotypes between healthy human individuals. Study background: Each donor's CD8 memory used one plate, CD8 naive two, each CD4 subset three. Study results and limitations: The generation probabilities recorded for non-shared clonotypes fell below those of clonotypes shared by all four donors. Clonotype sharing across a few donors was observed for about 5.2% of naive CD4 clonotypes. Sampling included only blood; tissue repertoires likely differ.

The CDR3 length is 12 residues. With 0 bases removed from V and 0 bases from J, the gap between germline ends came to 1 base. From germline, CDR1 is SGHDT and CDR2 YYEEEE. This clone has just one count. Antigen unknown. Other DNA variants within this sample encode the same CDR3. Sequenced by immunoSEQ multiplex PCR; TCRdb stores in-frame clones only, minus some. The sample has approximately 2,300,000 clones, less than 95% seen once; the top ten hold approximately 0.39%. This chain joins TRBV5-6 and TRBJ2-7; D is unresolved. Specimen: naive CD4+ T cells from PBMCs. Subset reported: CD45RA+ positively selected. The receptor was derived from a young man in good health. Some clones in this sample may be carry-over from other donors' samples. The CDR3 DNA reads TGTGCCAGCAGCTTGGCCTCCTACGAGCAGTACTTC. It is translated as CASSLASYEQYF.